A selection of T cell receptor beta chains follows, all from one sample in a study of cytomegalovirus exposure and HLA in healthy donors. Sequencing used immunoSEQ multiplex PCR; TCRdb keeps in-frame clones, though not all of them. The sample shows about 100,000 clones, around 73% of them seen only once. Sequencing was carried out using PBMCs. Receptor source: an older woman in good health and CMV-seronegative. CDR3s leave out the opening cysteine and the closing phenylalanine or tryptophan. Fields, in order: CDR3 length, V gene, clone size, J gene, CDR3 protein. Clone sizes are given selectively: once, few, many, or a class where the clone is expanded.

CDR3 length: 14
V gene: TRBV28
clone size: NA
J gene: TRBJ2-7
CDR3 protein: ASSLEGDRVIYEQY

CDR3 length: 13
V gene: TRBV18
clone size: NA
J gene: TRBJ1-1
CDR3 protein: ASSPGTGAFTEAF

CDR3 length: 13
V gene: TRBV27
clone size: NA
J gene: TRBJ1-6
CDR3 protein: ASHPGTTYNSPLH

CDR3 length: 13
V gene: TRBV5-1
clone size: NA
J gene: TRBJ1-1
CDR3 protein: ASSLGFGGNTEAF

CDR3 length: 13
V gene: TRBV6-1
clone size: few
J gene: TRBJ1-4
CDR3 protein: ASRAKEGPNEKLF

CDR3 length: 13
V gene: TRBV7-9
clone size: NA
J gene: TRBJ2-1
CDR3 protein: ASSLELPSYNEQF

CDR3 length: 12
V gene: TRBV5-6
clone size: NA
J gene: TRBJ1-2
CDR3 protein: ASRGQGRNYGYT

CDR3 length: 9
V gene: TRBV20-1
clone size: once
J gene: TRBJ1-2
CDR3 protein: SARDGGGYT

CDR3 length: 12
V gene: TRBV13
clone size: once
J gene: TRBJ1-1
CDR3 protein: ASSEDRGLAEAF

CDR3 length: 14
V gene: TRBV27
clone size: NA
J gene: TRBJ2-7
CDR3 protein: ASSLSQGVRTYEQY

CDR3 length: 11
V gene: TRBV6-4
clone size: NA
J gene: TRBJ2-1
CDR3 protein: ASSDLAGDEQF

CDR3 length: 14
V gene: TRBV5-4
clone size: NA
J gene: TRBJ2-7
CDR3 protein: ASSPTSGTSSYEQY

CDR3 length: 12
V gene: TRBV25-1
clone size: NA
J gene: TRBJ2-3
CDR3 protein: ASRGDIVTDTQY

CDR3 length: 10
V gene: TRBV5-1
clone size: NA
J gene: TRBJ2-7
CDR3 protein: ASSLGGVEQY

CDR3 length: 15
V gene: TRBV5-8
clone size: NA
J gene: TRBJ1-4
CDR3 protein: ASSDGFRRATNEKLF

CDR3 length: 17
V gene: TRBV9
clone size: NA
J gene: TRBJ2-1
CDR3 protein: ASSPSLPSSGVLYNEQF

CDR3 length: 12
V gene: TRBV19
clone size: NA
J gene: TRBJ1-2
CDR3 protein: ASSQGIPSYGYT

CDR3 length: 11
V gene: TRBV28
clone size: NA
J gene: TRBJ2-3
CDR3 protein: ASRTTGTDTQY

CDR3 length: 12
V gene: TRBV4-3
clone size: NA
J gene: TRBJ2-7
CDR3 protein: ASSPGTGGYEQY

CDR3 length: 11
V gene: TRBV7-2
clone size: NA
J gene: TRBJ1-5
CDR3 protein: ASSLSWNQPQH

CDR3 length: 13
V gene: TRBV7-9
clone size: NA
J gene: TRBJ1-1
CDR3 protein: ASSLTGELNTEAF

CDR3 length: 11
V gene: TRBV19
clone size: NA
J gene: TRBJ1-2
CDR3 protein: ASSPDRAYGYT

CDR3 length: 11
V gene: TRBV7-2
clone size: NA
J gene: TRBJ2-5
CDR3 protein: ASSRSGKETQY

CDR3 length: 11
V gene: TRBV7-9
clone size: once
J gene: TRBJ2-5
CDR3 protein: ASGAGGLETQY

CDR3 length: 14
V gene: TRBV28
clone size: NA
J gene: TRBJ2-1
CDR3 protein: ASSSEDGTSYNEQF

CDR3 length: 12
V gene: TRBV5-1
clone size: few
J gene: TRBJ2-7
CDR3 protein: ASSFGTLSYEQY

CDR3 length: 14
V gene: TRBV7-9
clone size: NA
J gene: TRBJ2-3
CDR3 protein: ASSLGLAPSTDTQY

CDR3 length: 14
V gene: TRBV5-1
clone size: NA
J gene: TRBJ2-3
CDR3 protein: ASSLVKRGATDTQY

CDR3 length: 12
V gene: TRBV2
clone size: NA
J gene: TRBJ2-7
CDR3 protein: ASSDLTVSYEQY

CDR3 length: 12
V gene: TRBV30
clone size: NA
J gene: TRBJ1-4
CDR3 protein: AWSVRGAGEKLF

CDR3 length: 13
V gene: TRBV5-1
clone size: once
J gene: TRBJ2-5
CDR3 protein: ASSFPGQGRETQY

CDR3 length: 15
V gene: TRBV4-3
clone size: NA
J gene: TRBJ1-1
CDR3 protein: ASSQDGPGGMNTEAF

CDR3 length: 14
V gene: TRBV11-3
clone size: NA
J gene: TRBJ1-1
CDR3 protein: ASSPGGGLSNTEAF

CDR3 length: 15
V gene: TRBV7-2
clone size: NA
J gene: TRBJ1-3
CDR3 protein: ASSVNSLMSSGNTIY

CDR3 length: 11
V gene: TRBV10-1
clone size: few
J gene: TRBJ1-4
CDR3 protein: ASSEGGSEKLF

CDR3 length: 11
V gene: TRBV5-6
clone size: NA
J gene: TRBJ1-2
CDR3 protein: ASSPGTVGGYT

CDR3 length: 14
V gene: TRBV10-1
clone size: few
J gene: TRBJ1-3
CDR3 protein: ASIETGSGLGNTIY

CDR3 length: 13
V gene: TRBV18
clone size: NA
J gene: TRBJ1-1
CDR3 protein: ASSPPTGGDTEAF

CDR3 length: 12
V gene: TRBV2
clone size: NA
J gene: TRBJ1-5
CDR3 protein: ASSEGRGNQPQH

CDR3 length: 12
V gene: TRBV6-5
clone size: NA
J gene: TRBJ1-1
CDR3 protein: ASTKRRQGAETF

CDR3 length: 16
V gene: TRBV21-1
clone size: NA
J gene: TRBJ2-7
CDR3 protein: ASSKGPRQGKLTYEQY

CDR3 length: 14
V gene: TRBV5-1
clone size: NA
J gene: TRBJ2-2
CDR3 protein: ASSFLAGVNTGELF

CDR3 length: 16
V gene: TRBV5-1
clone size: once
J gene: TRBJ2-5
CDR3 protein: ASSLGLGGSGLQETQY

CDR3 length: 13
V gene: TRBV6-5
clone size: NA
J gene: TRBJ1-4
CDR3 protein: ASRLGTGGWEKLF

CDR3 length: 13
V gene: TRBV28
clone size: NA
J gene: TRBJ2-2
CDR3 protein: ASSLTDRGRGELF

CDR3 length: 11
V gene: TRBV4-3
clone size: few
J gene: TRBJ1-4
CDR3 protein: ASSQSFDEKLF

CDR3 length: 13
V gene: TRBV25-1
clone size: few
J gene: TRBJ1-3
CDR3 protein: ASSEYGSSGNTIY

CDR3 length: 12
V gene: TRBV5-1
clone size: NA
J gene: TRBJ1-2
CDR3 protein: ASSLGTGNYGYT

CDR3 length: 13
V gene: TRBV19
clone size: few
J gene: TRBJ2-3
CDR3 protein: ASSSETHRGDTQY

CDR3 length: 15
V gene: TRBV4-1
clone size: NA
J gene: TRBJ2-5
CDR3 protein: ASSQAYLARGAETQY

CDR3 length: 12
V gene: TRBV10-3
clone size: NA
J gene: TRBJ1-4
CDR3 protein: AISDPGINEKLF

CDR3 length: 13
V gene: TRBV6-1
clone size: NA
J gene: TRBJ1-1
CDR3 protein: ASTPGADGNTEAF

CDR3 length: 15
V gene: TRBV7-9
clone size: NA
J gene: TRBJ2-7
CDR3 protein: ASSFLGQPSRADEQY

CDR3 length: 14
V gene: TRBV18
clone size: NA
J gene: TRBJ1-5
CDR3 protein: ASSPGTGAANQPQH